A single sample is the source of the 2 T cell receptor beta chains below, sequenced in a study of T cell responses to AZD1222 COVID-19 vaccine (dated by TCRdb to about 2021). The library was obtained by the immunoSEQ multiplex PCR assay. TCRdb mirrors the immuneACCESS table, restricted to in-frame sequences. Some clones are absent from its copies; in checked studies, under half trace to an unresolved V gene, and the reason for the others is unknown. In all, the sample holds 60,000 to 75,000 clones, and about 90% of those were seen once. The ten most abundant clones make up around 4.9% of the sample. In light of the paper, this sample's time point label describes: baseline before first vaccination. Sequenced here: peripheral blood, sampled on day 0 of AZD1222 vaccination. All receptors derive from an adult in good health.

This rearrangement joins TRBV5-4 to TRBJ1-2; 12 nucleotides align to TRBD1. J lost 3 bases, V lost 4 bases, and 7 bases had no gene match. The CDR3 is 16 residues long. CDR1 SGHNT and CDR2 YYREEE come from the germline V gene (reference sequence). CDR3 region: CASSAGTGGSYYGYTF. In DNA, the CDR3 is TGTGCCAGCAGCGCCGGGACAGGGGGCTCGTACTATGGCTACACCTTC.

CDR3 region: CASSSSGTGDGYTF. In nucleotides, the CDR3 is TGCGCCAGCAGCTCCTCCGGGACAGGGGATGGCTACACCTTC. The rearrangement uses TRBV5-1 and TRBJ1-2; 10 nucleotides match TRBD1. The CDR3 runs to 14 residues. Per germline, CDR1 SGHRS and CDR2 YFSETQ. V dropped 3 bases and J dropped 6; count of bases not matched to a gene: 5.